The 20 T cell receptor beta chains presented below share a single source sample, sequenced in a study of blood T cell repertoires in COVID-19. This table comes from immunoSEQ multiplex PCR, and its TCRdb copy is limited to in-frame clones, with some not included. The sample holds about 210,000 clones; 80% to 90% are singletons and the top ten take approximately 8.1%. The sequenced sample was peripheral blood. The receptors derive from a woman aged 45-59 years with active or convalescent COVID-19.

The CDR3: CASSPGGGGLRDTIYF. The CDR3 bases are TGTGCCAGCAGCCCCGGGGGAGGGGGGCTTAGAGACACCATATATTTT. The chain uses TRBV11-2 and TRBJ1-3; D perhaps matches TRBD1 (6 bases). The CDR3 sequence is 16 residues long. The V end was cut by 5 bases, the J end by 8 bases, with 22 bases between. Germline values: CDR1 SGHAT, CDR2 FQNNGV.

This clone was observed a few times. The CDR3 region has the DNA TGTGCCACCAGCAGACCGGGACTAGCGGGTCCCCTATTCACAGATACGCAGTATTTT. Translating gives CATSRPGLAGPLFTDTQYF. The chain employs TRBV15 and TRBJ2-3, with TRBD2 matching 12 bases. V shed 2 bases and J 2 bases; nucleotides not matched to a gene: 11. This CDR3 is 19 amino acids long. The germline V gene encodes CDR1 LNHNV and CDR2 YYDKDF (reference sequence).

Concerning this clone: One end of the junction varies from germline; a read error may be responsible. The chain employs TRBV28 and TRBJ1-5; 7 positions agree with TRBD1. CDR1 MDHEN and CDR2 SYDVKM come from the germline V gene. The CDR3 is 18 amino acids. The CDR3 region has the DNA TGTGCCAGCAGTTTACTTCGTGGTCCGGTAGGGGGCAACCAGCCCCAGCATTTT. It encodes CASSLLRGPVGGNQPQHF.

This chain's CDR3 is CASGPGLETQYF. The CDR3 region has the DNA TGTGCTAGTGGTCCCGGGTTGGAGACCCAGTACTTC. The chain joins TRBV12-5 to TRBJ2-5; D remains unclear. V was shortened by 5 bases and J by 5 bases, with 9 bases between the two germline ends. The CDR3 is made up of 12 amino acids. Per the germline V gene, CDR1 is LGHNT and CDR2 is FRNRAP.

V and J are TRBV21-1 and TRBJ2-5; the table's D call TRBD2 went unverified against the DNA. TRBV21-1 is noted as a pseudogene. This CDR3 has 15 amino acids. CDR3 sequence (DNA): TGTGCCAGCAGCAAAAAGTCTAGACGGGAAGAGACCCAGTACTTC. Translating gives CASSKKSRREETQYF.

This chain connects TRBV11-2 to TRBJ1-6, with D maybe TRBD1 (5 bases). The CDR3 sequence is 16 residues long. Per germline, CDR1 SGHAT and CDR2 FQNNGV. Trimming shortened V by 1 base and J by 7 bases, and 14 bases separated the two germline ends. The DNA of the CDR3 is TGTGCCAGCAGCTTAGGCGTAGGGGCCGGGAATTCACCCCTCCACTTT. It translates to CASSLGVGAGNSPLHF.

The V and J genes are TRBV27 and TRBJ1-2; 8 positions agree with TRBD1. This CDR3 region has 14 residues. V gave up 3 bases and J gave up 7 bases; unmatched junction bases: 7. From germline, CDR1 is MNHEY and CDR2 SMNVEV (reference sequence). CDR3 amino acids: CASSLGQGAFGYTF. Written as DNA, the CDR3 is TGTGCCAGCAGTTTGGGGCAGGGGGCGTTTGGCTACACCTTC.

The sample holds one count of this clone. This chain joins TRBV11-3 and TRBJ2-1; TRBD2 aligns across 7 bases. The CDR3 is 16 residues long. Germline CDR1 is SGHNT and CDR2 is YENEEA. The V segment lost 6 bases and the J segment 4 bases; nucleotides outside the gene matches: 12. The CDR3 reads CASSNRGSGEYNEQFF. The CDR3 DNA reads as TGTGCCAGCAGTAACCGCGGAAGCGGGGAGTACAATGAGCAGTTCTTC.

V and J are TRBV7-2 and TRBJ1-6, with 7 bases aligning to TRBD1. Trimming at V came to 5 bases and at J to 6 bases, leaving 7 bases not matched to a gene. Germline V gives CDR1 SGHTA, CDR2 FQGNSA. There are 15 residues in the CDR3. The CDR3 DNA reads TGTGCCAGCAGCATAACCGGGACAGTTAATTCACCCCTCCACTTT. Amino acids: CASSITGTVNSPLHF. The full variable domain, with the rest looked up from reference TRBV7-2 and TRBJ1-6, is GAGVSQSPSNKVTEKGKDVELRCDPISGHTALYWYRQSLGQGLEFLIYFQGNSAPDKSGLPSDRFSAERTGGSVSTLTIQRTQQEDSAVYLCASSITGTVNSPLHFGNGTRLTVT.

The V gene is TRBV7-2, the J gene TRBJ2-3, with unresolved D. The CDR3 runs 14 residues. Germline V gene lookup returns CDR1 SGHTA and CDR2 FQGNSA. The germline V and J ends were trimmed by 4 bases and 1 base, with 9 bases remaining between them. The CDR3 sequence is CASSSVAGTDTQYF. CDR3 DNA: TGTGCCAGCAGCTCGGTTGCGGGCACAGATACGCAGTATTTT.

This chain connects TRBV21-1 to TRBJ2-4; the table's D call, TRBD2, was not checked against the DNA. TRBV21-1 constitutes a pseudogene. The CDR3 has 13 amino acids. The CDR3 loop is CATPGGEGNIQYF. The CDR3 nucleotides are TGTGCCACCCCGGGAGGCGAAGGAAACATTCAGTACTTC.

This clone showed up just a few times. This chain uses TRBV19 with TRBJ2-2; no clear D gene. The CDR3 is made up of 14 amino acids. CDR1 and CDR2 (germline): LNHDA, SQIVND (reference sequence). Trimming removed 4 bases from V and 10 bases from J, with 16 bases in between. DNA of the CDR3: TGTGCCAGTAGTAAGAGGCCGTCTGAGGTGGAGCTGTTTTTT. Its protein product is CASSKRPSEVELFF.

V gene TRBV12-3 or TRBV12-4 combines with J gene TRBJ2-3, with TRBD2 matching over 9 bases. The CDR3 sequence is 13 residues long. The ends lost 8 bases at V and 5 bases at J; junction bases unmatched: 5. The CDR3 nucleotides are TGTGCCAGCCTAGCGGGGTATAGAGATACGCAGTATTTT. This gives the protein CASLAGYRDTQYF.

CDR3 sequence: CASSPPGEEKLFF. The CDR3 coding sequence is TGCGCCAGCAGTCCCCCGGGGGAGGAAAAACTGTTTTTT. The chain employs TRBV5-1 and TRBJ1-4; D is perhaps TRBD1 (5 bases). Germline CDR1 reads SGHRS; CDR2 reads YFSETQ. The CDR3 loop spans 13 amino acids. Trimming stripped 5 bases from V and 8 bases from J, with 13 bases between.

The chain combines TRBV10-3 with TRBJ1-2, with TRBD1 matching 9 bases. Germline V gives CDR1 ENHRY, CDR2 SYGVKD. There are 14 residues in the CDR3. V lost 8 bases to trimming and J lost 6 bases; unmatched junction nucleotides: 10. This chain's CDR3 is CAIPGDRESHGYTF. DNA of the CDR3: TGTGCCATCCCTGGGGACAGGGAATCTCATGGCTACACCTTC.

This chain connects TRBV3-1 (or the pseudogene TRBV3-2) to TRBJ1-1; D not certain. V lost 1 base and J lost 11, with 8 bases in between. Germline CDR1 and CDR2: LGHDT and YNNKEL (reference sequence). The CDR3 is 11 residues long. CDR3 coding DNA: TGTGCCAGCAGCCAAGGACCGAGGGCTTTCTTT. Translation: CASSQGPRAFF.

This clone showed up just a few times. The rearrangement joins TRBV19 to TRBJ1-5; D may be TRBD1 (6 bases). Germline V gene sequence: CDR1 LNHDA, CDR2 SQIVND (reference sequence). Trimming took 5 bases from V and 5 from J, leaving 10 bases between them. The CDR3 sequence is 13 residues long. In DNA form, the CDR3 reads TGTGCCAGTAGTGACAGGTTTGATCAGCCCCAGCATTTT. This encodes CASSDRFDQPQHF.

The genes are TRBV9 and TRBJ1-2, with 8 bases fitting TRBD1. The CDR3 totals 14 residues. Germline V CDR1 and CDR2: SGDLS, YYNGEE. Losses at the gene ends were 3 bases for V and 6 bases for J; bases not matched to a gene: 7. The CDR3 loop is CASSDSGGRNGYTF. The CDR3 coding sequence is TGTGCCAGCAGCGATTCAGGGGGCCGGAATGGCTACACCTTC.

The CDR3 region has the DNA TGTGCCAGCAGCTTCGATCTAACAGGAGAGACCCAGTACTTC. Its translation is CASSFDLTGETQYF. J is TRBJ2-5 and V is TRBV5-4; possible D gene TRBD1, 5 bases. Germline V CDR1 and CDR2: SGHNT, YYREEE (reference sequence). Trimming took 2 bases from V and 4 from J, leaving 12 bases between them. The CDR3 totals 14 residues.

As DNA, the CDR3 is TGTGCCAGCTCACTCGGGGAAATTGGAAACACCATATATTTT. Translation: CASSLGEIGNTIYF. The rearrangement links TRBV18 to TRBJ1-3; no reliable D call. The CDR3 extends over 14 amino acids. CDR1 is KGHSH and CDR2 is LQKENI in the germline V gene. Trimming took 4 bases from V and 3 from J, leaving 10 bases between them.